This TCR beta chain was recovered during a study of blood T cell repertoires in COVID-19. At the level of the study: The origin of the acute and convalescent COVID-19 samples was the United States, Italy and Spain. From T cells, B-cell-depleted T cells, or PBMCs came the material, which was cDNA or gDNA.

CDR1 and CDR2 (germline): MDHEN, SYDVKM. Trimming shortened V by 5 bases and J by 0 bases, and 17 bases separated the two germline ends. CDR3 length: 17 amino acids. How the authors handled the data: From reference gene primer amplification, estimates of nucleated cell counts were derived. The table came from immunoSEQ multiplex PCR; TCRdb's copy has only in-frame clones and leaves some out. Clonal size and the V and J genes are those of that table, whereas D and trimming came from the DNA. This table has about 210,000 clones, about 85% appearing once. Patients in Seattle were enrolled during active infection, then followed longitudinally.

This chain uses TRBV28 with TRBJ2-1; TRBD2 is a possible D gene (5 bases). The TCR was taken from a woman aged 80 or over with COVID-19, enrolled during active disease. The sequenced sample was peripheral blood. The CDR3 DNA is TGTGCCAGCAGTGGTCCCTTCGGAGGCAGCTCCTACAATGAGCAGTTCTTC. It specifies CASSGPFGGSSYNEQFF.